A single sample is the source of the 23 T cell receptor beta chains below, sequenced in a study of cytomegalovirus exposure and HLA in healthy donors. PCR involved 60 Vbeta and 13 Jbeta primers. Here immunoSEQ multiplex PCR was the method, and the copy in TCRdb shows in-frame clones only, minus some. The sample lists around 99,000 clones, approximately 79% seen once, with approximately 15% in the top ten. Sequenced: PBMCs. All receptors derive from a middle-aged woman in good health and CMV-seropositive.

The V call is TRBV30, the J call TRBJ1-2, with 12 nucleotides matching TRBD1. Per germline, CDR1 GTSNPN and CDR2 SVGIG (reference sequence). Trimming took 0 bases from V and 4 from J; bases not matched to a gene: 12. The CDR3 has 18 amino acids. CDR3: CAWSVGPGQGASGYGYTF. In DNA form, the CDR3 reads TGTGCCTGGAGTGTAGGCCCGGGACAGGGGGCATCTGGCTATGGCTACACCTTC.

The V and J genes are TRBV9 and TRBJ2-3; 7 bases align to TRBD2. CDR1 is SGDLS, CDR2 YYNGEE, per germline. CDR3 size: 15 residues. V was clipped by 3 bases and J by 3 bases; unmatched bases: 7. CDR3 amino acids: CASSARWGGTDTQYF. The CDR3 DNA reads TGTGCCAGCAGCGCCCGCTGGGGGGGGACAGATACGCAGTATTTT.

V is TRBV28 and J is TRBJ2-7; 9 positions agree with TRBD2. Looked up from germline, CDR1 is MDHEN and CDR2 is SYDVKM. The J segment lost 0 bases and the V segment lost 7 bases, leaving 4 bases of the junction unmatched. The CDR3 consists of 14 residues. CDR3 bases: TGTGCCAGCACTAGCGGGGACCTCTCCTACGAGCAGTACTTC. This encodes CASTSGDLSYEQYF.

The chain couples TRBV6-1 to TRBJ1-5, with unresolved D. Deletions cut 6 bases from V and 4 bases from J, with 16 bases between. Germline CDR1 and CDR2: MNHNS and SASEGT. The CDR3 contains 15 residues. The CDR3 region has the DNA TGTGCCAGCAGGGGAGAGGGTACGACTAATCAGCCCCAGCATTTT. It is translated as CASRGEGTTNQPQHF.

This chain uses TRBV9 with TRBJ2-1; TRBD2 aligns across 9 bases. This CDR3 spans 17 amino acids. Per the germline V gene, CDR1 is SGDLS and CDR2 is YYNGEE. V gave up 5 bases and J gave up 4 bases; unmatched junction bases: 13. CDR3 protein: CASSGEGGGAVYNEQFF. The CDR3 coding sequence is TGTGCCAGCAGTGGAGAGGGCGGGGGGGCCGTTTACAATGAGCAGTTCTTC. The full variable domain, with the rest looked up from reference TRBV9 and TRBJ2-1, is DSGVTQTPKHLITATGQRVTLRCSPRSGDLSVYWYQQSLDQGLQFLIQYYNGEERAKGNILERFSAQQFPDLHSELNLSSLELGDSALYFCASSGEGGGAVYNEQFFGPGTRLTVL.

The V call is TRBV5-1, the J call TRBJ2-2; maybe TRBD1 (6 bases). This CDR3 contains 15 residues. With 6 bases removed from V and 5 bases from J, the gap between germline ends came to 17 bases. From germline, CDR1 is SGHRS and CDR2 YFSETQ. The CDR3 reads CASNKGGGRTGELFF. The DNA for the CDR3 is TGCGCCAGCAACAAAGGTGGGGGCCGGACCGGGGAGCTGTTTTTT.

In this sample, this clone turned up a few times. The V call is TRBV20-1, the J call TRBJ1-1; D gene uncertain. The V and J ends lost 1 base and 11 bases respectively, with 11 bases between them. The CDR3 has 11 amino acids. Germline V gene data show CDR1 as DFQATT and CDR2 as SNEGSKA (reference sequence). CDR3 sequence reads: CSARGWAGAFF. The CDR3 DNA reads as TGCAGTGCTAGAGGGTGGGCGGGCGCTTTCTTT.

This chain uses TRBV5-1 with TRBJ2-1; 8 nucleotides line up with TRBD2. V was clipped by 0 bases and J by 3 bases; unmatched bases: 2. Germline V gives CDR1 SGHRS, CDR2 YFSETQ. The length of the CDR3 is 15 residues. CDR3 amino acids: CASSLGGTSYNEQFF. DNA for the CDR3: TGCGCCAGCAGCTTGGGTGGGACTAGCTACAATGAGCAGTTCTTC.

This chain joins TRBV2 and TRBJ2-2; D remains unclear. The ends were cut back, 8 bases at V and 0 bases at J, with 7 bases in the middle. Germline V gene data show CDR1 as SNHLY and CDR2 as FYNNEI. This CDR3 comprises 13 residues. DNA of the CDR3: TGTGCCAGCTTTGAGGCGAACACCGGGGAGCTGTTTTTT. The encoded protein is CASFEANTGELFF.

Written as DNA, the CDR3 is TGTGCCTGGAGGGGGACAGGGCCTGGCAATTCACCCCTCCACTTT. This encodes CAWRGTGPGNSPLHF. The chain recombines TRBV30 with TRBJ1-6, with 9 bases fitting TRBD1. V lost 3 bases, J lost 7 bases, and 7 bases stayed unmatched. CDR1 and CDR2 from the germline V gene are GTSNPN and SVGIG (reference sequence). The CDR3 runs 15 residues.

This chain connects TRBV2 to TRBJ2-5; TRBD2 matches 13 bases. CDR1 is SNHLY and CDR2 is FYNNEI in the germline V gene. The V segment lost 7 bases and the J segment 4 bases; nucleotides outside the gene matches: 6. CDR3 length: 15 residues. The CDR3 reads CASNLLAGGRETQYF. In nucleotides, the CDR3 is TGTGCCAGCAACCTACTAGCGGGGGGGCGAGAGACCCAGTACTTC. The variable domain in full, with the rest retrieved from reference TRBV2 and TRBJ2-5, is EPEVTQTPSHQVTQMGQEVILRCVPISNHLYFYWYRQILGQKVEFLVSFYNNEISEKSEIFDDQFSVERPDGSNFTLKIRSTKLEDSAMYFCASNLLAGGRETQYFGPGTRLLVL.

The chain uses TRBV18 and TRBJ2-1; tentative D call: TRBD1 (5 bases). There are 14 residues in the CDR3. Germline loops: CDR1 KGHSH, CDR2 LQKENI. With 2 bases removed from V and 0 bases from J, the gap between germline ends came to 5 bases. The CDR3 DNA reads as TGTGCCAGCTCACCAGACAGCTCCTACAATGAGCAGTTCTTC. Its translation: CASSPDSSYNEQFF.

This clone has a count of ten or more. The rearrangement joins TRBV4-3 to TRBJ1-2, with 7 bases aligning to TRBD1. Germline V gene sequence: CDR1 LGHNA, CDR2 YSLEER. CDR3 length: 13 residues. V trimming: 9 bases; J trimming: 7 bases; junction bases outside the gene matches: 11. This CDR3 reads CASQTGTGFGYTF. As DNA, the CDR3 is TGCGCCAGTCAGACAGGGACGGGATTTGGCTACACCTTC.

This sequence joins TRBV5-1 and TRBJ2-1; 9 bases align to TRBD1. This CDR3 has 13 amino acids. With V trimmed by 2 bases and J by 8 bases, 2 bases remained unmatched. The germline gives CDR1 SGHRS, CDR2 YFSETQ. The CDR3 region is CASSFGDRDEQFF. CDR3 DNA: TGCGCCAGCAGCTTCGGGGACAGGGATGAGCAGTTCTTC.

The gene calls are TRBV30 and TRBJ1-4, with D possibly matching TRBD1 (5 bases). CDR1 and CDR2 from the germline V gene are GTSNPN and SVGIG (reference sequence). The CDR3 is made up of 14 amino acids. V lost 2 bases and J 8 bases, leaving 15 bases between the germline ends. The CDR3 region has the DNA TGTGCCTGGAGTTACAGCCCCAGGGCCGAAAAACTGTTTTTT. Translation: CAWSYSPRAEKLFF. Full variable domain (rest looked up from reference TRBV30 and TRBJ1-4): SQTIHQWPATLVQPVGSPLSLECTVEGTSNPNLYWYRQAAGRGLQLLFYSVGIGQISSEVPQNLSASRPQDRQFILSSKKLLLSDSGFYLCAWSYSPRAEKLFFGSGTQLSVL.

The chain recombines TRBV11-2 with TRBJ1-3; no clear D. V lost 5 bases to trimming and J lost 1 base, with 12 bases between them. The germline V gene encodes CDR1 SGHAT and CDR2 FQNNGV. The CDR3 runs to 15 residues. The CDR3 spells CASSRPRGSGNTIYF. As DNA, the CDR3 is TGTGCCAGCAGCCGTCCACGGGGTTCTGGAAACACCATATATTTT.

The chain uses TRBV29-1 and TRBJ2-1; the match to TRBD1 covers 7 bases. The CDR3 is 15 amino acids. V shed 0 bases, J shed 3 bases, and the junction held 5 bases outside the gene matches. Germline V gene sequence: CDR1 SQVTM, CDR2 ANQGSEA. CDR3 amino acids: CSVEDPGQNYNEQFF. CDR3 coding DNA: TGCAGCGTTGAAGACCCGGGACAGAACTACAATGAGCAGTTCTTC.

The chain is built from TRBV7-9 and TRBJ1-3; D may be TRBD1 (6 bases). The CDR3 loop spans 15 amino acids. Germline values: CDR1 SEHNR, CDR2 FQNEAQ (reference sequence). V was cut by 1 base and J by 4 bases, with 11 bases left in between. This chain's CDR3 is CASSLDRVRGNTIYF. In DNA form, the CDR3 reads TGTGCCAGCAGCTTAGACAGGGTGAGAGGAAACACCATATATTTT.

The gene calls are TRBV4-1 and TRBJ1-5, with D tentatively TRBD1 (6 bases). CDR1 and CDR2 from the germline V gene are MGHRA and YSYEKL. This CDR3 comprises 14 residues. Trimming shortened V by 1 base and J by 2 bases, and 6 bases separated the two germline ends. The CDR3 nucleotides read TGCGCCAGCAGCCAAGGGACAGGCAATCAGCCCCAGCATTTT. Its protein is CASSQGTGNQPQHF.

This clone appeared once. The rearrangement links TRBV11-2 to TRBJ1-1; D not certain. The V gene's germline CDR1 is SGHAT and CDR2 FQNNGV. The germline V and J ends were trimmed by 1 base and 6 bases, with 21 bases remaining between them. This CDR3 is 17 amino acids long. The DNA of the CDR3 is TGTGCCAGCAGCTTAGGGCTGCGGTCTGCAGAGGACTCTGAAGCTTTCTTT. As protein: CASSLGLRSAEDSEAFF.

V gene TRBV28 combines with J gene TRBJ1-5; 7 bases are shared with TRBD1. Unmatched junction bases numbered 2, after V lost 6 bases and J lost 3 bases. The CDR3 is 13 residues long. CDR1 MDHEN and CDR2 SYDVKM come from the germline V gene. The CDR3, as DNA: TGTGCCAGCAGACAGGGGAACAATCAGCCCCAGCATTTT. It specifies CASRQGNNQPQHF. The full variable domain, rest sourced from reference TRBV28 and TRBJ1-5, is DVKVTQSSRYLVKRTGEKVFLECVQDMDHENMFWYRQDPGLGLRLIYFSYDVKMKEKGDIPEGYSVSREKKERFSLILESASTNQTSMYLCASRQGNNQPQHFGDGTRLSIL.

The rearrangement links TRBV7-2 to TRBJ2-7, with 13 bases fitting TRBD2. This CDR3 region has 16 residues. V lost 2 bases and J lost 3; bases outside the gene matches: 4. CDR1 and CDR2 (germline): SGHTA, FQGNSA. The CDR3 DNA reads TGTGCCAGCAGCTTAAGACTAGCGGGGGGAAACTACGAGCAGTACTTC. It yields the protein CASSLRLAGGNYEQYF.

V usage is TRBV29-1 and J usage is TRBJ2-1; TRBD1 might be the D (5 bases). This CDR3 has 15 amino acids. The V end was cut by 2 bases, the J end by 0 bases, with 11 bases between. Germline V CDR1 and CDR2: SQVTM, ANQGSEA. This CDR3 is CSVEPGLGSYNEQFF. DNA of the CDR3: TGCAGCGTTGAACCAGGGTTGGGCTCCTACAATGAGCAGTTCTTC.